The clone carrying this T cell receptor (beta chain) was counted between two and nine times. MiXCR, applied by TCRdb to the 5' RACE reads, yields one record per CDR3 protein. The sample includes about 810,000 distinct CDR3 sequences, more than 9% seen only once; the top ten take around 1.6%. This sample is part of a study of identical twins. V gave up 1 base and J gave up 9 bases, with 7 bases separating them. The CDR3 consists of 11 residues. Germline CDR1 and CDR2: LGHDT and YNNKEL (reference sequence). The same data also contributed to another study, on yellow fever vaccine responses in identical twins.

The sequence was collected from a woman younger than 35 in good health. The source material was PBMCs. The rearrangement links TRBV3-1 to TRBJ2-7; D is tentatively TRBD1 or TRBD2 (5 bases each). As DNA, the CDR3 is TGTGCCAGCAGCCAAGTGGGGACGCAGTACTTC. Translating it yields CASSQVGTQYF.